What follows is one TCR beta chain and its context. The sample holds a few counts of this clone. Its antigen remains undetermined. One base away there is no much larger clone; base qualities are not given. These data are taken from a study of blood T cell repertoires in COVID-19 (dated by TCRdb to between 2020 and 2021). In terms of the full investigation: Collaborator samples came from the United States, Italy and Spain and covered acute and convalescent phases of COVID-19. A de-identified subject ID, COVID-19 status, age in years and sex were almost always included in the sample metadata. The repertoires were released in a freely available public database meant as a resource for research on the immune response to SARS-CoV-2. Deeply sampled blood TCRbeta repertoires from subjects exposed to, actively infected with, or recovered from COVID-19 were included in the dataset. The samples were drawn from two sources: the first 160 participants of the ongoing ImmuneRACE study, and about 1,300 subjects contributed by 6 global collaborators. Where HLA class I and class II types were available, the types were taken from metadata supplied by the sample provider, not from assay-based typing. The prospective study material was composed of cDNA or gDNA derived from T cells, B-cell-depleted T cells, or PBMCs.

At one collaborating source in Seattle, patients were enrolled during active infection and were followed longitudinally through the course of disease. The collaborating institutions used their own protocols to collect whole blood in K2EDTA tubes. For TCRbeta analysis, collaborator samples were shipped as frozen whole blood, as isolated PBMCs, or as DNA extracted from either sample type. The research as a whole found: How much clinical and demographic metadata was included differed by source and by participant, and the metadata was provided uncurated.

TCRbeta CDR3 regions were amplified from genomic DNA by means of the immunoSEQ Assay, a bias-controlled multiplex PCR. For the original study's pipeline: Within the assay, amplification of reference gene primers was used to estimate how many nucleated cells each sample contained. Sequence reads were collapsed and filtered to measure the absolute abundance of every unique TCRbeta CDR3 rearrangement. For each sample, productive Simpson clonality was calculated as the square root of Simpson's diversity index across productive rearrangements. The table comes from immuneACCESS by way of TCRdb, which keeps in-frame sequences with V and J called. Part of the clones is missing from these tables; in studies checked, under half for an unresolved V gene and the rest for unknown reasons. V and J calls and clone size are those listed in that table; D and trimming were worked out from the DNA. Within this sample are under 200,000 clones, with 79% of them counted one time only. 5.5% to 7% of the sample belongs to the ten largest clones.

Ends trimmed: V by 5 bases, J by 0 bases; bases unmatched to a gene: 9. Via the germline V gene (reference sequence), CDR1 is LNHDA and CDR2 SQIVND. From the cysteine through the phenylalanine, the CDR3 covers 17 amino acids. Only CDR3 DNA remains: 51 bases, in frame from the first base. The sequence joins TRBV19 to TRBJ1-5; TRBD1 agrees with 8 junctional bases. The source material was peripheral blood. The sequence derives from a woman in her thirties or forties with COVID-19, enrolled during active disease. The CDR3 here reads CASSGTGLLYSNQPQHF. In nucleotide form, the sequence is TGTGCCAGTAGTGGGACAGGCCTCCTTTATAGCAATCAGCCCCAGCATTTT.